The 11 T cell receptor beta chains below were found in one sample sequenced in a study of OX40 agonist ivuxolimab in advanced cancers. The data were produced by immunoSEQ multiplex PCR, yet TCRdb's version contains in-frame clones alone and is incomplete. The sample comprises about 61,000 clones, just under 90% of which are singletons, and 1.9% rests with the top ten. Sequenced here: CD4+ or CD8+ T cells sorted from blood, sampled in a trial of the OX40 agonist ivuxolimab. These receptors came from an adult with an advanced solid tumor such as melanoma, head and neck, liver or kidney cancer.

The chain links TRBV7-2 to TRBJ1-2; maybe TRBD1 (5 bases). Germline lookup yields CDR1 SGHTA and CDR2 FQGNSA. Trimming removed 2 bases at V and 7 bases at J, with 11 bases between. The CDR3 totals 13 residues. CDR3 sequence (DNA): TGTGCCAGCAGCTTAAATGTGGGGACTGGCTACACCTTC. Its protein product is CASSLNVGTGYTF. The entire variable domain, with the rest obtained from reference TRBV7-2 and TRBJ1-2, is as follows: GAGVSQSPSNKVTEKGKDVELRCDPISGHTALYWYRQSLGQGLEFLIYFQGNSAPDKSGLPSDRFSAERTGGSVSTLTIQRTQQEDSAVYLCASSLNVGTGYTFGSGTRLTVV.

This clone showed up just a few times. The chain couples TRBV6-5 to TRBJ1-5, with unresolved D. CDR1 is MNHEY and CDR2 is SVGAGI in the germline V gene. Trimming stripped 4 bases from V and 0 bases from J, with 4 bases between. The CDR3 is 13 residues long. The CDR3 protein is CASSWDSNQPQHF. The DNA for the CDR3 is TGTGCCAGCAGTTGGGATAGCAATCAGCCCCAGCATTTT.

This sequence joins TRBV6-5 and TRBJ1-2; D call uncertain. This CDR3 spans 15 amino acids. Trimming shortened V by 0 bases and J by 0 bases, and 8 bases separated the two germline ends. CDR1 and CDR2 (germline): MNHEY, SVGAGI. The CDR3 loop is CASSYSPETNYGYTF. The CDR3 DNA sequence: TGTGCCAGCAGTTACTCCCCTGAGACTAACTATGGCTACACCTTC.

The chain recombines TRBV5-5 with TRBJ1-1; the D is unclear. Deletions cut 0 bases from V and 5 bases from J, with 8 bases between. Germline V gene lookup returns CDR1 SGHKS and CDR2 YYEKEE (reference sequence). This CDR3 comprises 13 residues. The CDR3 region has the DNA TGTGCCAGCAGCTTGGGGGGAGAAACTGAAGCTTTCTTT. Its protein product is CASSLGGETEAFF.

This clone was recorded once. The chain recombines TRBV30 with TRBJ2-5; D is perhaps TRBD2 (6 bases). Germline V lookup: CDR1 GTSNPN, CDR2 SVGIG (reference sequence). Trimming left V 1 base short and J 1 base short, with 13 bases between. The CDR3 is made up of 15 amino acids. The CDR3 DNA sequence: TGTGCCTGGAGTGGGCGGGGCGGGACCCAAGAGACCCAGTACTTC. Residues: CAWSGRGGTQETQYF.

Regarding this clone: In the same sample, other DNA sequences code for this CDR3. The gene calls are TRBV5-4 and TRBJ2-3; 13 bases agree with TRBD2. The V gene end was trimmed by 5 bases and the J gene end by 1 base; junction bases not matched to a gene: 10. The CDR3 totals 18 residues. The germline V gene encodes CDR1 SGHNT and CDR2 YYREEE (reference sequence). The CDR3 is CASSTGLAGTGGTDTQYF. CDR3 sequence (DNA): TGTGCCAGCAGTACGGGACTAGCGGGGACCGGCGGCACAGATACGCAGTATTTT.

This clone was detected once. The chain recombines TRBV18 with TRBJ1-2; D uncertain. The germline V and J ends were trimmed by 4 bases and 1 base, with 10 bases remaining between them. The CDR3 is made up of 14 amino acids. Per germline, CDR1 KGHSH and CDR2 LQKENI. DNA of the CDR3: TGTGCCAGCTCACTAGACAATTTTAACTATGGCTACACCTTC. Protein sequence: CASSLDNFNYGYTF.

This sequence joins TRBV6-5 and TRBJ1-5; the match to TRBD1 covers 8 bases. The V gene's germline CDR1 is MNHEY and CDR2 SVGAGI. This CDR3 has 14 amino acids. Losses at the gene ends were 5 bases for V and 2 bases for J; bases not matched to a gene: 2. The CDR3 protein is CASSPGQGNQPQHF. CDR3 bases: TGTGCCAGCAGTCCGGGACAGGGCAATCAGCCCCAGCATTTT.

V and J are TRBV27 and TRBJ1-1, with D possibly matching TRBD1 (5 bases). The germline V gene encodes CDR1 MNHEY and CDR2 SMNVEV (reference sequence). The CDR3 extends over 14 amino acids. The V end was cut by 1 base, the J end by 6 bases, with 12 bases between. The DNA of the CDR3 is TGTGCCAGCAGTTTATACCGGGGGAAGGCTGAAGCTTTCTTT. Translated, it gives CASSLYRGKAEAFF.

The V and J genes are TRBV6-1 and TRBJ1-1; D is uncertain. This CDR3 region has 15 residues. Germline V gene sequence: CDR1 MNHNS, CDR2 SASEGT. Deletions cut 2 bases from V and 1 base from J, with 11 bases between. The CDR3 spells CASSEKVRQNTEAFF. The CDR3 nucleotides read TGTGCCAGCAGTGAAAAGGTACGGCAGAACACTGAAGCTTTCTTT.

This chain uses TRBV4-2 with TRBJ1-2, with TRBD1 as a possible D gene (5 bases). The germline V and J ends were trimmed by 4 bases and 0 bases, with 18 bases remaining between them. Germline CDR1 reads LGHNA; CDR2 reads YNFKEQ. This CDR3 has 17 amino acids. The CDR3 reads CASSLLGGLGSNYGYTF. The CDR3 DNA follows: TGTGCCAGCAGCCTATTGGGGGGGTTAGGGTCTAACTATGGCTACACCTTC.